The sequence of this T cell receptor beta chain was determined in a study of blood T cell repertoires in COVID-19 (dated by TCRdb to 2020 to 2021). The study in broad terms: Samples from collaborators originated in the United States, Italy and Spain and spanned both the acute and convalescent phases of COVID-19. The material from the prospective study consisted of cDNA or gDNA derived from T cells, B-cell-depleted T cells, or PBMCs. HLA class I and class II types, where available, came from metadata supplied by the sample provider rather than from assay-based typing. Sample metadata almost always included a de-identified subject ID, COVID-19 status, age in years and sex. The repertoires were released in a freely available public database meant as a resource for research on the immune response to SARS-CoV-2. Subjects who had been exposed to COVID-19, were actively infected with it, or had recovered from it provided the deeply sampled blood TCRbeta repertoires that made up the dataset. The samples were drawn from the first 160 participants of the ongoing ImmuneRACE study and from 950 to 1,500 subjects provided by 6 global collaborators.

TCRbeta CDR3 regions were amplified from genomic DNA using the immunoSEQ Assay, a bias-controlled multiplex PCR. The study's processing was this. The number of nucleated cells in each sample was estimated by amplification of reference gene primers within the assay. Sequence reads were collapsed and filtered to measure the absolute abundance of every unique TCRbeta CDR3 rearrangement. For each sample, productive Simpson clonality was calculated as the square root of Simpson's diversity index over productive rearrangements. TCRdb's version of the immuneACCESS table is confined to in-frame rearrangements and falls short of the full clone set. An unresolved V gene accounts for under half of the shortfall where checked; the remainder is of unknown origin. The V and J calls and clone size are taken from that table; D and trimming were inferred from the DNA. Recorded for this sample are around 250,000 clones; 91% of them occurred a single time. More than 1% of the sample is taken by the ten largest.

Overall study outcomes, separate from this receptor: The amount of clinical and demographic metadata varied by source and participant and was provided uncurated.

The germline V gene yields SGHRS for CDR1 and YFSETQ for CDR2. From its cysteine to its phenylalanine, the CDR3 spans 16 amino acids. Solely the CDR3 DNA is kept, with 48 bases framed from the first base. After removal of 3 bases from V and 4 bases from J, the junction retains 8 bases not matched to a gene. Participants in the prospective study were enrolled through a virtual design, were aged 18 to 89 years, and lived in 24 United States geographic areas. To assign participants to cohorts, the prospective study relied on clinical history that participants themselves reported in a screening survey and a study questionnaire. Each participant in the prospective study had whole blood, serum and a nasopharyngeal or oropharyngeal swab collected by mobile phlebotomists. Participants in the prospective study had the option to provide additional blood draws and questionnaires over a roughly two-month period. Before DNA extraction, blood samples from the prospective study were shipped at room temperature or frozen.

As for this clone: Its antigen is currently not known. There are no base qualities to consult, and no much larger clone falls within one base.

Rearrangement joined TRBV5-1 to TRBJ1-3, with 9 bases in between that match TRBD1. The source material was PBMCs or T cells enriched from blood (not recorded which). This TCR came from a human donor in a cohort exposed to, infected with or recovered from COVID-19 (not recorded which). The donor label of this sample is uncertain. DNA sequence: TGCGCCAGCAGCTCTACCGGGACAGGGAAAGGAAACACCATATATTTT. It translates as CASSSTGTGKGNTIYF.